The sequence of this T cell receptor beta chain was determined in a study of CD8+CD57+ T cells in acquired aplastic anemia. In the study overall: Healthy donor CD4+ cell samples had a mean of about 10.8 million reads.

The CDR3 has 13 residues. The ends were cut back, 3 bases at V and 4 bases at J, with 6 bases in the middle. Per germline, CDR1 SGHVS and CDR2 FNYEAQ. Researchers used genomic DNA as the template to profile TCR beta VDJ and CDR3. One entry per CDR3 protein results from TCRdb running MiXCR on the reads. The table lists 35,000 to 50,000 distinct CDR3 sequences, 65% to 70% of them singletons. This TCR was sampled from a human donor in good health, serving as a control. The chain has TRBV7-6 and TRBJ1-4; D unresolved. Sequenced: sorted CD4+, CD8+, or CD8+CD57+ T cells (not recorded which) from PBMCs. Here the CDR3 reads CASSFSYNEKLFF. In nucleotides, the CDR3 is TGTGCCAGCAGCTTCAGCTATAATGAAAAACTGTTTTTT. Full variable domain (outside the CDR3, taken from reference TRBV7-6 and TRBJ1-4): GAGVSQSPRYKVTKRGQDVALRCDPISGHVSLYWYRQALGQGPEFLTYFNYEAQQDKSGLPNDRFSAERPEGSISTLTIQRTEQRDSAMYRCASSFSYNEKLFFGSGTQLSVL.